The T cell receptor (beta chain) described here comes from a study of blood T cells in healthy people across ages. A second PCR, run for roughly 6 to 11 cycles, used a sample-barcoded 5' primer plus a J-beta primer mix. A single record per CDR3 protein comes from TCRdb applying MiXCR to the 5' RACE reads. Of about 830,000 distinct CDR3 sequences listed, roughly 64% are singletons. The germline V gene has CDR1 SGHRS and CDR2 YFSETQ. V shed 4 bases, J shed 6 bases, and the junction held 3 bases outside the gene matches. The CDR3 loop spans 14 amino acids. The chain joins TRBV5-1 to TRBJ2-1; 11 nucleotides agree with TRBD2. The material sequenced was blood. The clonotype was recovered from a man in his thirties or forties in good health. The CDR3 nucleotides read TGCGCCAGCAGCCACACTAGCGGGGGCAATGAGCAGTTCTTC. This encodes CASSHTSGGNEQFF.